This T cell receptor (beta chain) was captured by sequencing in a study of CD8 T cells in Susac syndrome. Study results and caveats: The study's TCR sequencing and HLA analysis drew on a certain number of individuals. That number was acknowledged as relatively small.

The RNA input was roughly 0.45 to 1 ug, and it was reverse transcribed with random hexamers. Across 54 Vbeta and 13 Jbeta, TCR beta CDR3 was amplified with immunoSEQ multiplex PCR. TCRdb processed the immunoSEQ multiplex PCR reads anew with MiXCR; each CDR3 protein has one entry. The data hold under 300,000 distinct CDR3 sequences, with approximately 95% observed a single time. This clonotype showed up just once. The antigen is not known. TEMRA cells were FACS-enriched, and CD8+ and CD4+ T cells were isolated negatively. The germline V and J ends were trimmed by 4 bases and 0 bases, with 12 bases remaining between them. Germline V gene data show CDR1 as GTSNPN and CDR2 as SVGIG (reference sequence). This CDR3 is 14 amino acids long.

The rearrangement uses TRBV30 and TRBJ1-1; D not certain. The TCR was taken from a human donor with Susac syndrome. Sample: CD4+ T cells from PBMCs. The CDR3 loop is CAWISGFMNTEAFF. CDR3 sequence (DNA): TGTGCCTGGATTAGCGGATTCATGAACACTGAAGCTTTCTTT. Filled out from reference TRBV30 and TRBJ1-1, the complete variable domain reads SQTIHQWPATLVQPVGSPLSLECTVEGTSNPNLYWYRQAAGRGLQLLFYSVGIGQISSEVPQNLSASRPQDRQFILSSKKLLLSDSGFYLCAWISGFMNTEAFFGQGTRLTVV.